These 32 T cell receptor beta chains were all obtained from the same sample, sequenced in a study of PD-L1 blockade in urothelial cancer. Sequencing was performed with immunoSEQ multiplex PCR; in TCRdb, only in-frame clones are kept and a portion is missing. The profile covers around 26,000 clones, with about 88% appearing a single time and approximately 32% taken by the ten largest. The specimen comprised PBMCs, sampled around atezolizumab (anti-PD-L1) treatment. Source of these receptors: a man aged 55-75 years with urothelial cancer.

As to this clone: The junction differs from germline at one of its ends, possibly a read error. The V call is TRBV5-1, the J call TRBJ1-2, with D possibly TRBD1 on 6 matching bases. This CDR3 is 13 amino acids long. Germline V gives CDR1 SGHRS, CDR2 YFSETQ. CDR3: CASSLDSRYGYTF. CDR3 nucleotide sequence: TGCGCCAGCAGTTTGGACAGTCGGTATGGCTACACCTTC.

This clone appeared a few times. This sequence joins TRBV19 and TRBJ1-2; 7 positions match TRBD1. The CDR3 has 13 residues. The V gene end was trimmed by 4 bases and the J gene end by 3 bases; junction bases not matched to a gene: 2. Germline values: CDR1 LNHDA, CDR2 SQIVND (reference sequence). This CDR3 is CASSTTGDYGYTF. The DNA for the CDR3 is TGTGCCAGTAGTACCACAGGGGACTATGGCTACACCTTC. The entire variable domain, with the rest obtained from reference TRBV19 and TRBJ1-2, is as follows: DGGITQSPKYLFRKEGQNVTLSCEQNLNHDAMYWYRQDPGQGLRLIYYSQIVNDFQKGDIAEGYSVSREKKESFPLTVTSAQKNPTAFYLCASSTTGDYGYTFGSGTRLTVV.

The chain carries TRBV14 and TRBJ1-3, with D unresolved. CDR3 length equals 15 residues. The germline CDR1 and CDR2 sequences are SGHDN and FVKESK. Trimming removed 0 bases from V and 2 bases from J, with 8 bases in between. The CDR3 nucleotides read TGTGCCAGCAGCCAAGATAGGAGGGCTGGAAACACCATATATTTT. Translation: CASSQDRRAGNTIYF.

The V and J genes are TRBV4-2 and TRBJ2-6, with 11 bases identical to TRBD1. CDR3 length equals 20 residues. V dropped 1 base and J dropped 1; count of bases not matched to a gene: 9. The germline V gene encodes CDR1 LGHNA and CDR2 YNFKEQ. The chain's CDR3 is CASSQGPPGQGASGANVLTF. DNA of the CDR3: TGTGCCAGCAGCCAAGGACCACCCGGACAGGGGGCATCTGGGGCCAACGTCCTGACTTTC.

This rearrangement joins TRBV27 to TRBJ2-7; 9 bases fit TRBD2. This CDR3 contains 15 residues. Trimming removed 1 base from V and 1 base from J; junction bases left unmatched: 2. Germline CDR1 reads MNHEY; CDR2 reads SMNVEV (reference sequence). The CDR3 DNA reads as TGTGCCAGCAGTTTATATAGCGGGAGTTCCTACGAGCAGTACTTC. Its protein product is CASSLYSGSSYEQYF.

This clone was picked up one time. The chain uses TRBV7-2 and TRBJ1-1, with D tentatively TRBD1 (6 bases). V lost 5 bases and J 3 bases, leaving 16 bases between the germline ends. The CDR3 contains 15 residues. CDR1 and CDR2 from the germline V gene are SGHTA and FQGNSA. CDR3 amino acids: CASSPIQGRDTEAFF. The CDR3, as DNA: TGTGCCAGCAGCCCGATACAGGGTAGGGACACTGAAGCTTTCTTT.

The chain has TRBV2 and TRBJ2-7, with 10 bases fitting TRBD1. The CDR3 consists of 13 residues. V was clipped by 6 bases and J by 2 bases; unmatched bases: 1. Germline V gene sequence: CDR1 SNHLY, CDR2 FYNNEI. CDR3: CASSGQGAYEQYF. The CDR3 DNA follows: TGTGCCAGCAGCGGACAGGGGGCCTACGAGCAGTACTTC.

This clone has only one observation. The gene calls are TRBV5-4 and TRBJ2-5; D remains unclear. Germline V gene lookup returns CDR1 SGHNT and CDR2 YYREEE (reference sequence). This CDR3 has 15 amino acids. V was trimmed by 0 bases and J by 2 bases, leaving 11 bases between them. CDR3 sequence reads: CASSLVRQTQETQYF. CDR3 sequence (DNA): TGTGCCAGCAGCTTGGTTCGGCAGACACAAGAGACCCAGTACTTC.

This chain joins TRBV18 and TRBJ2-6, with D perhaps matching TRBD1 (6 bases). This CDR3 comprises 15 residues. The germline V gene has CDR1 KGHSH and CDR2 LQKENI. Trimming took 3 bases from V and 0 from J, leaving 6 bases between them. DNA for the CDR3: TGTGCCAGCTCACCGGGGGCCTCTGGGGCCAACGTCCTGACTTTC. Residues: CASSPGASGANVLTF.

Regarding this clone: A far larger clone differs by one base, so this is likely a read error. This same CDR3 is encoded by further DNA sequences in the sample. V is TRBV4-1 and J is TRBJ2-7; 7 positions agree with TRBD1. The length of the CDR3 is 13 residues. Per the germline V gene, CDR1 is MGHRA and CDR2 is YSYEKL. Losses at the gene ends were 2 bases for V and 6 bases for J; bases not matched to a gene: 4. The CDR3 sequence is CASSQRTGREQYF. The CDR3 nucleotides read TGCGCCAGCAGCCAACGGACAGGCCGCGAGCAGTACTTC.

This chain connects TRBV6-5 to TRBJ1-2; D is unresolved. The germline V and J ends were trimmed by 5 bases and 4 bases, with 17 bases remaining between them. Germline assignment: CDR1 MNHEY and CDR2 SVGAGI. The CDR3 covers 15 residues. CDR3 DNA sequence: TGTGCCAGCAGTCCTGAGGGTACAGTCCGCTATGGCTACACCTTC. Amino acid sequence: CASSPEGTVRYGYTF.

The rearrangement joins TRBV6-1 to TRBJ2-7, with D unclear. The CDR3 is 12 amino acids. Germline V gives CDR1 MNHNS, CDR2 SASEGT. V was shortened by 0 bases and J by 7 bases, with 7 bases between the two germline ends. The CDR3 DNA reads TGTGCCAGCAGTGAAGCGCTAAGTGAGCAGTACTTC. It encodes CASSEALSEQYF.

V is TRBV27 and J is TRBJ1-2, with 10 bases that match TRBD1. Germline V gives CDR1 MNHEY, CDR2 SMNVEV (reference sequence). V shed 5 bases, J shed 4 bases, and the junction held 7 bases outside the gene matches. This CDR3 region has 15 residues. DNA of the CDR3: TGTGCCAGCAGTACGACAGGGGGCTGGGTCTATGGCTACACCTTC. Translation gives CASSTTGGWVYGYTF.

This chain links TRBV7-3 with TRBJ1-2; perhaps TRBD1 as D (5 bases). This CDR3 region has 13 residues. Germline CDR1 reads SGHTA; CDR2 reads FQGTGA. V shed 0 bases and J shed 7 bases, with 9 bases lying between them. In DNA form, the CDR3 reads TGTGCCAGCAGCTTAACCCCTCAGGGTGGCTACACCTTC. As protein: CASSLTPQGGYTF.

The chain employs TRBV5-1 and TRBJ2-5; 10 bases fit TRBD2. CDR1 is SGHRS, CDR2 YFSETQ, per germline. V trimming: 2 bases; J trimming: 12 bases; junction bases outside the gene matches: 10. The CDR3 sequence is 14 residues long. The CDR3 here is CASSFTSGTTNEYF. DNA for the CDR3: TGCGCCAGCAGCTTCACTAGCGGGACCACAAATGAGTACTTC.

J is TRBJ2-5 and V is TRBV5-1, with a tentative D call TRBD2 (6 bases). V gave up 5 bases and J gave up 2 bases, with 10 bases separating them. Germline CDR1 is SGHRS and CDR2 is YFSETQ. CDR3 length equals 13 residues. The DNA for the CDR3 is TGCGCCAGCAGAACGGGACTTCAAGAGACCCAGTACTTC. This sequence encodes CASRTGLQETQYF.

The V and J genes are TRBV6-5 and TRBJ2-7; 8 bases are a match to TRBD2. CDR1 and CDR2 (germline): MNHEY, SVGAGI. Unmatched junction bases numbered 15, after V lost 8 bases and J lost 6 bases. There are 15 residues in the CDR3. For the CDR3, the DNA is TGTGCCAGCCTCGGCCGAAGCGGGAGAGTTAGCGAGCAGTACTTC. Protein product: CASLGRSGRVSEQYF.

The gene calls are TRBV7-3 and TRBJ2-7; 8 nucleotides agree with TRBD1. This CDR3 has 15 residues. J gave up 1 base and V 4 bases, and 6 bases lay outside the gene matches. CDR1 and CDR2 from the germline V gene are SGHTA and FQGTGA. DNA for the CDR3: TGTGCCAGCAGCTCCGACAGGGGTCGGTCCTACGAGCAGTACTTC. Encoded protein: CASSSDRGRSYEQYF.

The gene calls are TRBV6-5 and TRBJ1-5; a possible D gene is TRBD1 (6 bases). V was pared by 6 bases and J by 3 bases, with 12 bases between. The germline CDR1 and CDR2 sequences are MNHEY and SVGAGI. The CDR3 loop spans 14 amino acids. As DNA, the CDR3 is TGTGCCAGCAGCTACGACAGGCTCAATCAGCCCCAGCATTTT. As protein: CASSYDRLNQPQHF.

The rearrangement links TRBV11-1 to TRBJ1-6; D unclear. Germline V gives CDR1 SGHAT, CDR2 FQDESV (reference sequence). The CDR3 is 12 residues long. Deletions cut 8 bases from V and 5 bases from J, with 7 bases between. CDR3 sequence: CASEGNNSPLHF. Here the CDR3 DNA reads TGTGCCAGCGAGGGAAATAATTCACCCCTCCACTTT.

The rearrangement links TRBV7-6 to TRBJ1-2; TRBD1 might be the D (6 bases). V shed 5 bases and J shed 4 bases, with 20 bases lying between them. This CDR3 has 16 residues. Germline assignment: CDR1 SGHVS and CDR2 FNYEAQ. The DNA for the CDR3 is TGTGCCAGCAGCCAAAGCCGCGGAGACAGGAGCTATGGCTACACCTTC. Protein: CASSQSRGDRSYGYTF. Full variable domain (missing parts from reference TRBV7-6 and TRBJ1-2): GAGVSQSPRYKVTKRGQDVALRCDPISGHVSLYWYRQALGQGPEFLTYFNYEAQQDKSGLPNDRFSAERPEGSISTLTIQRTEQRDSAMYRCASSQSRGDRSYGYTFGSGTRLTVV.

The chain couples TRBV6-1 to TRBJ2-3, with a tentative D call TRBD2 (5 bases). V was shortened by 2 bases and J by 2 bases, with 14 bases between the two germline ends. The CDR3 covers 16 residues. Germline loops: CDR1 MNHNS, CDR2 SASEGT. CDR3 in DNA: TGTGCCAGCAGTGAATTAGGTGCCGGGGTCACAGATACGCAGTATTTT. Translating gives CASSELGAGVTDTQYF.

CDR3 sequence (DNA): TGTGCCAGCAGCCAACAGGGGTTTGGCACTGAAGCTTTCTTT. This encodes CASSQQGFGTEAFF. V and J are TRBV7-3 and TRBJ1-1, with TRBD1 matching 7 bases. The CDR3 totals 14 residues. Germline V CDR1 and CDR2: SGHTA, FQGTGA. The ends lost 5 bases at V and 4 bases at J; junction bases unmatched: 7. Supplemented by reference TRBV7-3 and TRBJ1-1, the full variable domain reads GAGVSQTPSNKVTEKGKYVELRCDPISGHTALYWYRQSLGQGPEFLIYFQGTGAADDSGLPNDRFFAVRPEGSVSTLKIQRTERGDSAVYLCASSQQGFGTEAFFGQGTRLTVV.

Turning to this clone: Relative to the germline gene, one junction end is altered; a read error may explain this. The rearrangement joins TRBV7-9 to TRBJ2-5, with TRBD2 as a possible D gene (6 bases). There are 9 residues in the CDR3. Germline V gene sequence: CDR1 SEHNR, CDR2 FQNEAQ (reference sequence). CDR3: CATPESSDF. The CDR3 nucleotides read TGTGCCACCCCGGAGTCTAGCGACTTC.

The chain carries TRBV27 and TRBJ1-2; TRBD1 agrees at 10 bases. The CDR3 consists of 15 residues. J gave up 3 bases and V 5 bases, and 6 bases lay outside the gene matches. The germline V gene has CDR1 MNHEY and CDR2 SMNVEV (reference sequence). The CDR3 here is CASSTRQGAYYGYTF. The CDR3 bases are TGTGCCAGCAGTACTCGACAGGGGGCATACTATGGCTACACCTTC.

The V gene is TRBV27, the J gene TRBJ1-2; no firm D call. CDR1 MNHEY and CDR2 SMNVEV come from the germline V gene (reference sequence). V was cut by 5 bases and J by 5 bases, with 21 bases left in between. CDR3 length: 16 residues. The CDR3 nucleotides read TGTGCCAGCAGTCCAAACCACGGGGAATTCCCATATGGCTACACCTTC. Its translation: CASSPNHGEFPYGYTF.

The V and J genes are TRBV19 and TRBJ2-7, with 8 bases matching TRBD1. The CDR3 is 13 amino acids. J lost 2 bases, V lost 5 bases, and 2 bases had no gene match. Germline V gene data show CDR1 as LNHDA and CDR2 as SQIVND (reference sequence). Here the CDR3 DNA reads TGTGCCAGTAGTCTACAGGGGGCCTACGAGCAGTACTTC. Amino acid sequence: CASSLQGAYEQYF.

This sequence joins TRBV7-2 and TRBJ1-1; no clear D gene. Germline V gene lookup returns CDR1 SGHTA and CDR2 FQGNSA. CDR3 length equals 14 residues. With 1 base removed from V and 6 bases from J, the gap between germline ends came to 12 bases. CDR3 amino acids: CASSLEVVRAEAFF. CDR3 sequence (DNA): TGTGCCAGCAGCTTAGAGGTTGTGAGGGCTGAAGCTTTCTTT. The full variable domain, its missing parts supplied by reference TRBV7-2 and TRBJ1-1, is GAGVSQSPSNKVTEKGKDVELRCDPISGHTALYWYRQSLGQGLEFLIYFQGNSAPDKSGLPSDRFSAERTGGSVSTLTIQRTQQEDSAVYLCASSLEVVRAEAFFGQGTRLTVV.

The rearrangement joins TRBV6-5 to TRBJ2-7; 7 bases match TRBD1. Germline V gene lookup returns CDR1 MNHEY and CDR2 SVGAGI. This CDR3 is 16 amino acids long. V dropped 4 bases and J dropped 0; count of bases not matched to a gene: 9. CDR3 loop: CASSLTLQGHSYEQYF. The CDR3 nucleotides read TGTGCCAGCAGTTTAACCTTACAGGGGCACTCCTACGAGCAGTACTTC.

This chain joins TRBV5-8 and TRBJ1-4; D not resolved. Germline V gene sequence: CDR1 SGHTS, CDR2 YDEGEE. Between the trimmed V and J ends, which lost 1 base and 7 bases, there was a span of 11 bases. CDR3 length equals 14 residues. CDR3 sequence reads: CASSLLSKSEKLFF. Written as DNA, the CDR3 is TGTGCCAGCAGCTTGTTGTCGAAGAGTGAAAAACTGTTTTTT.

The chain uses TRBV28 and TRBJ1-4; TRBD1 is a possible D gene (6 bases). CDR1 and CDR2 from the germline V gene are MDHEN and SYDVKM. The CDR3 has 14 amino acids. V was cut by 1 base and J by 9 bases, with 12 bases left in between. The CDR3: CASSLSRGVKKLFF. Written as DNA, the CDR3 is TGTGCCAGCAGTTTATCCAGGGGTGTGAAAAAACTGTTTTTT.

This sequence joins TRBV7-2 and TRBJ2-1, with 7 positions matching TRBD1. CDR1 SGHTA and CDR2 FQGNSA come from the germline V gene. V was pared by 5 bases and J by 4 bases, with 8 bases of the junction left unmatched. CDR3 length equals 15 residues. The CDR3 DNA follows: TGTGCCAGCAGCAAGCAGATGGACAGGTACAATGAGCAGTTCTTC. It translates to CASSKQMDRYNEQFF.